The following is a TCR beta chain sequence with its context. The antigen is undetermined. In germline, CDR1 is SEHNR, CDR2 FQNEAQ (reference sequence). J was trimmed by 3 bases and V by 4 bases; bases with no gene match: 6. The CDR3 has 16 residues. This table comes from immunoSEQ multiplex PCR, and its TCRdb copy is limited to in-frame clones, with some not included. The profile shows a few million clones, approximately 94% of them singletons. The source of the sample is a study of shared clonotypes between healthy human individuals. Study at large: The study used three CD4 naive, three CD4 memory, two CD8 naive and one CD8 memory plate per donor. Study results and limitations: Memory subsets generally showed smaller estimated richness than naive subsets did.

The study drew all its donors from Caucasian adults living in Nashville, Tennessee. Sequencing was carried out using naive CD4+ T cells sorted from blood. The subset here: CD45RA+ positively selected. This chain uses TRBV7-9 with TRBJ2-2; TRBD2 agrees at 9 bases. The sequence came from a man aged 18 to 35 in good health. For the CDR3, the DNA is TGTGCCAGCAGCTCCCCAAGCGGGAGGTACACCGGGGAGCTGTTTTTT. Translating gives CASSSPSGRYTGELFF.